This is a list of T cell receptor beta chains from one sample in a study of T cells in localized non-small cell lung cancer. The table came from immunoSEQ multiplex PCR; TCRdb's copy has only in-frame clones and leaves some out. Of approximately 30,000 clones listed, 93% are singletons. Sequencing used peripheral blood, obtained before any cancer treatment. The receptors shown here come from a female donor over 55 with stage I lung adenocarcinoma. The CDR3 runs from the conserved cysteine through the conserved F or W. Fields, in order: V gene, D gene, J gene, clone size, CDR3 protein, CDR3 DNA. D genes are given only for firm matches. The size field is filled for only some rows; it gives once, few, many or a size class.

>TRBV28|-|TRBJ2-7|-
CASSLGVGYEQYF
TGTGCCAGCAGTTTAGGGGTCGGCTACGAGCAGTACTTC
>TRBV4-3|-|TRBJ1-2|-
CASSQEVTPYGYTF
TGCGCCAGCAGCCAAGAGGTAACCCCCTATGGCTACACCTTC
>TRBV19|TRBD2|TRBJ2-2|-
CASSIGLAGGTGELFF
TGTGCCAGTAGTATAGGACTAGCGGGAGGCACCGGGGAGCTGTTTTTT
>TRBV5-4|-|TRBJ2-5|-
CASSAEPKYQETQYF
TGTGCCAGCAGCGCGGAGCCGAAGTACCAAGAGACCCAGTACTTC
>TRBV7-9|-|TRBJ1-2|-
CASSLAVGGVGGYTF
TGTGCCAGCAGCCTAGCCGTGGGGGGTGTTGGTGGCTACACCTTC
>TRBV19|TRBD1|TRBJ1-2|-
CASSPPGTDVTPYGYTF
TGTGCCAGTAGCCCCCCCGGGACAGACGTCACCCCCTATGGCTACACCTTC
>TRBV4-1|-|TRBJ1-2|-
CASSPPSGATVYGYTF
TGCGCCAGCAGCCCGCCGTCAGGGGCGACCGTCTATGGCTACACCTTC
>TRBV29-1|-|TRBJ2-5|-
CSVPSGVGTQYF
TGCAGCGTGCCCTCGGGGGTTGGGACCCAGTACTTC
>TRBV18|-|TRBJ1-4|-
CASSPRGANEKLFF
TGTGCCAGCTCACCACGTGGGGCTAATGAAAAACTGTTTTTT
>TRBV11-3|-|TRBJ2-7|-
CASSLDWGPYYEQYF
TGTGCCAGCAGCTTAGACTGGGGACCTTATTACGAGCAGTACTTC
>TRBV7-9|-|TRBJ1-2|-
CASLPEGQGNYGYTF
TGTGCCAGCCTCCCGGAAGGGCAGGGCAACTATGGCTACACCTTC
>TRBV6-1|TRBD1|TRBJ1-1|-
CASSNAGQANTEAFF
TGTGCCAGCAGTAACGCGGGACAGGCTAACACTGAAGCTTTCTTT
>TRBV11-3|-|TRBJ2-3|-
CASSRGQIRSDTQYF
TGTGCCAGCAGTCGCGGACAGATTCGGTCAGATACGCAGTATTTT
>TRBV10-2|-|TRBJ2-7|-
CASSHRAYEQYF
TGCGCCAGCAGTCACAGGGCCTACGAGCAGTACTTC
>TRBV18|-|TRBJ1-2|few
CASSPEMNGYTF
TGTGCCAGCTCACCAGAGATGAATGGCTACACCTTC
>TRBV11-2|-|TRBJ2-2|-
CASSPGRKRTGELFF
TGTGCCAGCAGCCCAGGACGGAAGAGAACCGGGGAGCTGTTTTTT
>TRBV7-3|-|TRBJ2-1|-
CASSPRGQFGRGNEQFF
TGTGCCAGCAGCCCCCGCGGACAGTTTGGGAGAGGCAATGAGCAGTTCTTC
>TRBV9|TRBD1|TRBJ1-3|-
CASSPSRGRYGNTIYF
TGTGCCAGCAGCCCCAGCAGGGGGAGATATGGAAACACCATATATTTT
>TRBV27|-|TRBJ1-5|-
CASSLNMNQPQHF
TGTGCCAGCAGTCTCAACATGAATCAGCCCCAGCATTTT
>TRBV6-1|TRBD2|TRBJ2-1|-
CASSETSGNEQFF
TGTGCCAGCAGTGAGACTAGCGGGAATGAGCAGTTCTTC
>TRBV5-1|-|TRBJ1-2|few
CASSLAVIDTEPNYGYTF
TGCGCCAGCAGCTTGGCGGTGATAGATACAGAACCAAACTATGGCTACACCTTC
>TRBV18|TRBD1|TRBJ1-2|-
CASSPGTDYGYTF
TGTGCCAGCTCACCTGGGACAGATTATGGCTACACCTTC
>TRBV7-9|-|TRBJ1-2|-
CASSLSGQGIYGYTF
TGTGCCAGCAGCTTAAGCGGGCAGGGGATTTATGGCTACACCTTC
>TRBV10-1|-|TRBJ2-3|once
CASSPGGRVADTQYF
TGCGCCAGCAGTCCCGGCGGCAGGGTCGCGGATACGCAGTATTTT
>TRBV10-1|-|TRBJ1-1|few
CASSETVYSEAFF
TGCGCCAGCAGTGAAACTGTTTATAGTGAAGCTTTCTTT
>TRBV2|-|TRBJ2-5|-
CASSGLTAGTQYF
TGTGCCAGCAGTGGACTGACGGCAGGGACCCAGTACTTC
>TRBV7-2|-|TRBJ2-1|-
CASSSYLDNEQFF
TGTGCCAGCAGCAGTTATTTGGACAATGAGCAGTTCTTC
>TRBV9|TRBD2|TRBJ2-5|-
CASSALAGGQETQYF
TGTGCCAGCAGCGCCCTAGCGGGGGGACAAGAGACCCAGTACTTC
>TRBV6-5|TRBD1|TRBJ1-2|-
CASTRQGRGYTF
TGTGCCAGCACCAGACAGGGAAGAGGCTACACCTTC
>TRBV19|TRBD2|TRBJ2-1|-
CASSIGGGNEQFF
TGTGCCAGTAGTATAGGGGGGGGGAATGAGCAGTTCTTC
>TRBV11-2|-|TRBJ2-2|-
CASSPRGTGYLAGELFF
TGTGCCAGCAGCCCCCGCGGCACAGGGTATTTGGCCGGGGAGCTGTTTTTT
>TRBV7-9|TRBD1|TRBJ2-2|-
CASSSIPDRGTNTGELFF
TGTGCCAGCAGCTCAATCCCGGACAGGGGGACGAACACCGGGGAGCTGTTTTTT
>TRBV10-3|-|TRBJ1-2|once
CAITGLGGDYGYTF
TGTGCCATCACCGGCTTAGGGGGAGACTATGGCTACACCTTC
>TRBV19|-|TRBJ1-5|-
CASSFDKTQPQHF
TGTGCCAGTTCTTTTGACAAGACCCAGCCCCAGCATTTT
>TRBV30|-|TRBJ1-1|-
CAWSRGGNTEAFF
TGTGCCTGGAGTCGGGGGGGGAACACTGAAGCTTTCTTT
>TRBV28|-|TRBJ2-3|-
CASSLSGYGGTTTDTQYF
TGTGCCAGCAGTCTCTCCGGCTATGGGGGGACAACCACAGATACGCAGTATTTT
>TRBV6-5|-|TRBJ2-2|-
CASSYSKDTGELFF
TGTGCCAGCAGTTACTCGAAGGACACCGGGGAGCTGTTTTTT
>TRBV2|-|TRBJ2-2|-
CASSQDTGELFF
TGTGCCAGCAGTCAAGACACCGGGGAGCTGTTTTTT
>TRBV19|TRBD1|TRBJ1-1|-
CASRPIQGGKTEAFF
TGTGCCAGCCGACCGATCCAGGGGGGCAAAACTGAAGCTTTCTTT
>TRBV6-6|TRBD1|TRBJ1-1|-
CASSHWDRRKEAFF
TGTGCCAGCAGTCACTGGGACAGACGTAAGGAAGCTTTCTTT
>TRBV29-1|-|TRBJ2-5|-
CSVEVIQVQYF
TGCAGCGTTGAAGTTATTCAGGTTCAGTACTTC
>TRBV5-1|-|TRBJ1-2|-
CASSLEPGDYLWGYTF
TGCGCCAGCAGCTTGGAGCCAGGGGATTACCTATGGGGCTACACCTTC
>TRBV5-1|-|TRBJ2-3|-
CASGQGGANTDTQYF
TGCGCCAGCGGCCAAGGAGGGGCCAACACAGATACGCAGTATTTT
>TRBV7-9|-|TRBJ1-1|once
CASSPPGPGGTEAFF
TGTGCCAGCAGCCCTCCGGGACCTGGTGGGACTGAAGCTTTCTTT
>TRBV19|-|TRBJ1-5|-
CASGRGNQPQHF
TGTGCCAGTGGAAGGGGAAATCAGCCCCAGCATTTT
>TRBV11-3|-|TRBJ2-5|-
CASSLDGPKETQYF
TGTGCCAGCAGCTTAGACGGGCCTAAAGAGACCCAGTACTTC
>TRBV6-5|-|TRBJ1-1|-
CASSYYGRSNTEAFF
TGTGCCAGCAGTTACTACGGCCGGTCGAACACTGAAGCTTTCTTT
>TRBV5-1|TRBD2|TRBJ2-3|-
CASSGTSGGPGGDTQYF
TGCGCCAGCAGCGGCACTAGCGGGGGGCCAGGTGGAGATACGCAGTATTTT
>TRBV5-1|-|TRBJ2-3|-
CASSSGIFADTQYF
TGCGCCAGCAGCTCAGGGATTTTTGCAGATACGCAGTATTTT
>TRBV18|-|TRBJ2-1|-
CASSAFRTASNEQFF
TGTGCCAGCTCCGCTTTCAGGACAGCGTCCAATGAGCAGTTCTTC
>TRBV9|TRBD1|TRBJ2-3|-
CASSESGQGMGDTQYF
TGTGCCAGCAGCGAAAGTGGACAGGGGATGGGAGATACGCAGTATTTT
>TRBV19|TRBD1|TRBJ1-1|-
CASSMRDRVNTEAFF
TGTGCCAGTAGTATGCGGGACAGGGTTAACACTGAAGCTTTCTTT
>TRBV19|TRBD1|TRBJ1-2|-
CASRHRTGYGYTF
TGTGCCAGTAGACACAGGACAGGGTATGGCTACACCTTC
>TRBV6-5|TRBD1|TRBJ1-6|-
CASRTGGNSPLHF
TGTGCCAGTAGGACAGGGGGCAATTCACCCCTCCACTTT